This T cell receptor (beta chain) was identified in a study of T cell clones after liver transplantation. Study overall: In this trial, immunosuppression withdrawal was attempted within 2 years of liver transplant. Subjects received no induction therapy and standard immunosuppression until randomization at 12-24 months post-transplant. Patients counted as tolerant after at least one year off all immunosuppression, enzymes not exceeding twice normal. Study-wide findings and caveats: These preliminary findings come from unstandardized post-transplant sampling times.

For this clone: Antigen: not known.

This CDR3 contains 13 residues. The germline V gene has CDR1 SNHLY and CDR2 FYNNEI. V was cut by 4 bases and J by 6 bases, with 10 bases left in between. Profiled with immunoSEQ multiplex PCR; TCRdb holds only in-frame clones, not every one. The sample lists approximately 100,000 clones, 82% seen once, with 0.99% in the top ten. The clonotype was recovered from a human donor who received a liver transplant. The chain carries TRBV2 and TRBJ2-4, with a weak D call TRBD1 (5 bases). Sequencing used CD4+ T cells from blood, obtained before liver transplant. CDR3 DNA sequence: TGTGCCAGCAGTGGGTTGGGGCCAAACATTCAGTACTTC. This translates into CASSGLGPNIQYF.